This T cell receptor (beta chain) originates from a study of T cell responses to AZD1222 COVID-19 vaccine. Study findings and constraints: Samples come after the peak T cell response, not at day 14. Unmutated variant regions reportedly attract nearly half of all spike-specific TCRs. Clonal diversity was possibly underestimated, and the donors were mostly white British, with more females.

The repertoire was sequenced with immunoSEQ multiplex PCR; TCRdb's copy has only in-frame clones and lacks some. The table shows 140,000 or so clones, with around 90% occurring only once. V was clipped by 5 bases and J by 1 base, with 15 bases between them. The V gene's germline CDR1 is MNHNY and CDR2 SVGAGI (reference sequence). CDR3 length: 16 amino acids. Concerning this clone itself: What it recognizes is unknown.

The sequence derives from an adult who received the MenACWY meningococcal vaccine as a control. The J gene is TRBJ1-5, the V gene TRBV6-6; no clear D gene. The specimen comprised peripheral blood, sampled 28 days after the second dose of the MenACWY control vaccine. This CDR3 reads CASSAREPESNQPQHF. In DNA, the CDR3 is TGTGCCAGCAGTGCCCGGGAGCCAGAGAGCAATCAGCCCCAGCATTTT.